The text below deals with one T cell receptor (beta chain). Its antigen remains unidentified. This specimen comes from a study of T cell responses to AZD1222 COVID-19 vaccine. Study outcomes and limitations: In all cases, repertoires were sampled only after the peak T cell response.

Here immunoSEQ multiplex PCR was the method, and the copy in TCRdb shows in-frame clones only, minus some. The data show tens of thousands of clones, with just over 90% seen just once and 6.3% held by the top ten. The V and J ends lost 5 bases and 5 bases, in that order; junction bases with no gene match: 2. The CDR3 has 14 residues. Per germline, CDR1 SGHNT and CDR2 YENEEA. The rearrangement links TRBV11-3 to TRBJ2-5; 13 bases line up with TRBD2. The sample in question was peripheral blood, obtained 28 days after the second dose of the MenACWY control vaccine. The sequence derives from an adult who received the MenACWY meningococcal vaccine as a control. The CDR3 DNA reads TGTGCCAGCAGCCTGACTAGCGGGAGGGAGACCCAGTACTTC. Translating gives CASSLTSGRETQYF.